Shown below are 8 T cell receptor beta chains from a single sample sequenced in a study of blood T cell repertoires in COVID-19. Sequencing was performed with immunoSEQ multiplex PCR; in TCRdb, only in-frame clones are kept and a portion is missing. The sample holds a few hundred thousand clones, 80% to 90% seen once. The sample comprised peripheral blood. These receptors were collected from a man aged 50-60 years with active or convalescent COVID-19.

For the CDR3, the DNA is TGTGCCAGCAGCTACGCTGGTCTGGGAGTACGCGAGCAGTACGTC. Translated: CASSYAGLGVREQYV. The chain carries TRBV7-9 and TRBJ2-7; possibly TRBD2 for D (5 bases). The CDR3 is made up of 15 amino acids. The V end was cut by 4 bases, the J end by 6 bases, with 19 bases between. Germline V CDR1 and CDR2: SEHNR, FQNEAQ (reference sequence).

V usage is TRBV28 and J usage is TRBJ2-6; 7 nucleotides match TRBD2. Germline loops: CDR1 MDHEN, CDR2 SYDVKM. This CDR3 has 17 amino acids. Trimming at V came to 2 bases and at J to 0 bases, leaving 4 bases not matched to a gene. CDR3 region: CASSLAGVTSGANVLTF. The CDR3 DNA follows: TGTGCCAGCAGTTTAGCGGGGGTCACCTCTGGGGCCAACGTCCTGACTTTC.

The chain uses TRBV19 and TRBJ1-3; 7 nucleotides line up with TRBD1. The CDR3 consists of 15 residues. Germline trimming cut 7 bases from V and 4 bases from J; bases unmatched to any gene: 10. The germline V gene has CDR1 LNHDA and CDR2 SQIVND (reference sequence). The CDR3 sequence is CASKVQGTAGNTIYF. For the CDR3, the DNA is TGTGCCAGTAAAGTTCAGGGGACAGCCGGAAACACCATATATTTT.

This clone appeared many times. The CDR3 sequence: CASSLWATGGAGYTF. In nucleotides, the CDR3 is TGTGCCAGCAGTTTATGGGCGACAGGGGGCGCAGGCTACACCTTC. J is TRBJ1-2 and V is TRBV28; TRBD1 aligns across 10 bases. The CDR3 covers 15 residues. The germline V gene encodes CDR1 MDHEN and CDR2 SYDVKM. The V gene end was trimmed by 0 bases and the J gene end by 8 bases; junction bases not matched to a gene: 6.

This chain links TRBV4-1 with TRBJ2-3; 7 nucleotides line up with TRBD2. CDR1 is MGHRA and CDR2 is YSYEKL in the germline V gene. This CDR3 has 15 amino acids. Losses at the gene ends were 4 bases for V and 4 bases for J; bases not matched to a gene: 8. The CDR3 DNA sequence: TGCGCCAGCAGCCTAATGGGGGGGGGTTCAGATACGCAGTATTTT. Its translation is CASSLMGGGSDTQYF.

This chain uses TRBV5-5 with TRBJ1-5, with D possibly TRBD1 on 6 matching bases. CDR3 length: 18 residues. Germline assignment: CDR1 SGHKS and CDR2 YYEKEE (reference sequence). V was clipped by 1 base and J by 0 bases, with 17 bases between them. The CDR3 region is CASSLHRVMDASNQPQHF. CDR3 in DNA: TGTGCCAGCAGCTTGCACAGGGTAATGGACGCTAGCAATCAGCCCCAGCATTTT.

The rearrangement joins TRBV19 to TRBJ1-1; possible D gene TRBD1, 6 bases. The CDR3 runs 13 residues. Trimming removed 1 base from V and 11 bases from J, with 14 bases in between. Germline V CDR1 and CDR2: LNHDA, SQIVND (reference sequence). Written as DNA, the CDR3 is TGTGCCAGTAGTATAGTTCGAGGGGGAGAGGCTTTCTTT. This encodes CASSIVRGGEAFF.

This clone was counted only a few times. The sample has other DNA sequences that encode this CDR3 too. V and J are TRBV28 and TRBJ1-5; 10 bases are a match to TRBD1. In germline, CDR1 is MDHEN, CDR2 SYDVKM. CDR3 size: 15 residues. Unmatched junction bases numbered 7, after V lost 5 bases and J lost 6 bases. In nucleotides, the CDR3 is TGTGCCAGCAGTCTCGGGACAGGGGTTGTTCAGCCCCAGCATTTT. Its translation is CASSLGTGVVQPQHF.